This T cell receptor (beta chain) is drawn from a study of T cell responses to AZD1222 COVID-19 vaccine. Generated by immunoSEQ multiplex PCR, the TCRdb table keeps only in-frame clones and is missing some. The sample includes under 70,000 clones, 79% of them seen just once. This CDR3 region has 14 residues. The V gene end was trimmed by 2 bases and the J gene end by 4 bases; junction bases not matched to a gene: 2. Germline V gene lookup returns CDR1 SGDLS and CDR2 YYNGEE. The sample was peripheral blood, taken on day 0 of MenACWY control vaccination. The chain has TRBV9 and TRBJ1-3, with 8 bases matching TRBD1. This TCR was recovered from an adult in good health. The CDR3 DNA reads TGTGCCAGCAGCGTCTCAGGGGGCGGAAACACCATATATTTT. Protein sequence: CASSVSGGGNTIYF. The full variable domain, with the rest looked up from reference TRBV9 and TRBJ1-3, is DSGVTQTPKHLITATGQRVTLRCSPRSGDLSVYWYQQSLDQGLQFLIQYYNGEERAKGNILERFSAQQFPDLHSELNLSSLELGDSALYFCASSVSGGGNTIYFGEGSWLTVV.